What follows are 25 T cell receptor beta chains derived from one specimen sequenced in a study of T-cell memory formation after mild COVID-19. From the 5' RACE reads, TCRdb called clonotypes with MiXCR, one entry per CDR3 protein. The data show over 150,000 distinct CDR3 sequences, about a fifth seen once. Sequencing was done on a sample of PBMCs or a T cell subset sorted from them (not recorded which). The receptors shown here come from an adult woman who had mild COVID-19 (a few samples of this study predate the infection). Cell type and time point are not known.

In this sample, this clonotype turned up a few times. V usage is TRBV7-6 and J usage is TRBJ2-1; D is unclear. The V end was cut by 4 bases, the J end by 4 bases, with 17 bases between. The CDR3 runs to 16 residues. CDR1 SGHVS and CDR2 FNYEAQ come from the germline V gene. This CDR3 reads CASSWPRGSGYNEQFF. Here the CDR3 DNA reads TGTGCCAGCAGCTGGCCTCGTGGATCCGGTTACAATGAGCAGTTCTTC.

This clonotype was detected only a few times. The chain couples TRBV7-3 to TRBJ2-3; 12 bases line up with TRBD1. Germline CDR1 reads SGHTA; CDR2 reads FQGTGA. V shed 1 base, J shed 6 bases, and the junction held 2 bases outside the gene matches. The length of the CDR3 is 15 residues. The CDR3 spells CASSLIGTGGDTQYF. The CDR3 nucleotides are TGTGCCAGCAGCTTAATCGGGACAGGGGGCGATACGCAGTATTTT.

The chain has TRBV7-9 and TRBJ1-2; 8 nucleotides match TRBD1. This CDR3 comprises 15 residues. The V gene end was trimmed by 4 bases and the J gene end by 4 bases; junction bases not matched to a gene: 8. CDR1 and CDR2 (germline): SEHNR, FQNEAQ (reference sequence). This CDR3 is CASSSGTGGSYGYTF. DNA for the CDR3: TGTGCCAGCAGCTCAGGCACAGGGGGAAGCTATGGCTACACCTTC.

This clonotype was counted between two and nine times. The chain employs TRBV29-1 and TRBJ2-2; 11 nucleotides match TRBD1. The germline V gene encodes CDR1 SQVTM and CDR2 ANQGSEA. The CDR3 sequence is 13 residues long. Trimming at V came to 7 bases and at J to 4 bases, leaving 2 bases not matched to a gene. The CDR3 sequence is CSAGTGGTGELFF. The CDR3 coding sequence is TGCAGCGCTGGGACAGGGGGCACCGGGGAGCTGTTTTTT.

The chain links TRBV6-5 to TRBJ2-3; the D gene could be TRBD1 or TRBD2 (7 bases each). The CDR3 runs to 17 residues. V was cut by 2 bases and J by 1 base, with 16 bases left in between. Looked up from germline, CDR1 is MNHEY and CDR2 is SVGAGI. CDR3 bases: TGTGCCAGCAGTTACGGTCCAGGGGGGGGTCGCACAGATACGCAGTATTTT. Translating gives CASSYGPGGGRTDTQYF.

This clonotype occurred a few times. The chain has TRBV2 and TRBJ2-7, with 7 bases matching TRBD2. V lost 7 bases to trimming and J lost 6 bases; unmatched junction nucleotides: 6. This CDR3 comprises 12 residues. The germline V gene has CDR1 SNHLY and CDR2 FYNNEI. The CDR3 spells CASKRGGPEQYF. The DNA of the CDR3 is TGTGCCAGCAAAAGGGGAGGGCCCGAGCAGTACTTC.

This clonotype has just one count. The rearrangement links TRBV10-3 to TRBJ2-7, with D perhaps TRBD1 (6 bases). Trimming pared 4 bases from V and 0 bases from J, leaving 13 bases between. The CDR3 extends over 15 amino acids. Germline loops: CDR1 ENHRY, CDR2 SYGVKD. CDR3 in DNA: TGTGCCATCAGTGGTGGGTGGGACAACTCCTACGAGCAGTACTTC. Encoded protein: CAISGGWDNSYEQYF.

The genes are TRBV19 and TRBJ2-1; a weak D match, TRBD1 (5 bases). The CDR3 extends over 14 amino acids. V was trimmed by 2 bases and J by 10 bases, leaving 15 bases between them. Germline values: CDR1 LNHDA, CDR2 SQIVND (reference sequence). CDR3 in amino acids: CASSIRQPAPEQFF. In DNA, the CDR3 is TGTGCCAGTAGTATAAGACAGCCGGCCCCGGAGCAGTTCTTC.

The chain has TRBV29-1 and TRBJ2-2, with 9 bases lining up with TRBD1. V dropped 5 bases and J dropped 3; count of bases not matched to a gene: 4. Germline CDR1 reads SQVTM; CDR2 reads ANQGSEA. The CDR3 runs to 14 residues. The CDR3 DNA reads TGCAGCGTTCCCGGGACAGGGTACACCGGGGAGCTGTTTTTT. As protein: CSVPGTGYTGELFF.

This clonotype appeared a few times. The chain is built from TRBV20-1 and TRBJ1-1; the match to TRBD1 covers 8 bases. The CDR3 loop spans 14 amino acids. Germline V lookup: CDR1 DFQATT, CDR2 SNEGSKA (reference sequence). After removal of 1 base from V and 4 bases from J, the junction contained 5 bases not matched to a gene. Here the CDR3 reads CSARGRGRGTEAFF. DNA of the CDR3: TGCAGTGCTAGAGGCAGGGGGCGCGGCACTGAAGCTTTCTTT.

The chain uses TRBV27 and TRBJ2-2; tentatively, D is TRBD1 or TRBD2 (5 bases each). CDR3 length: 13 residues. Germline-derived CDR1 and CDR2 are MNHEY and SMNVEV (reference sequence). V lost 11 bases to trimming and J lost 6 bases, with 16 bases between them. In DNA, the CDR3 is TGTGCCTCCACGTGGGGGATCCCCGGGGAGCTGTTTTTT. Translating it yields CASTWGIPGELFF.

A few counts support this clonotype. This sequence joins TRBV2 and TRBJ2-3; D is undetermined. Trimming cost V 4 bases and J 0 bases, with 8 bases left between them. The CDR3 spans 14 residues. The V gene's germline CDR1 is SNHLY and CDR2 FYNNEI. The DNA for the CDR3 is TGTGCCAGCAGTGTTGTAGGGAGCACAGATACGCAGTATTTT. It codes for CASSVVGSTDTQYF. Full variable domain (rest looked up from reference TRBV2 and TRBJ2-3): EPEVTQTPSHQVTQMGQEVILRCVPISNHLYFYWYRQILGQKVEFLVSFYNNEISEKSEIFDDQFSVERPDGSNFTLKIRSTKLEDSAMYFCASSVVGSTDTQYFGPGTRLTVL.

This clonotype was detected many times. The chain recombines TRBV3-1 with TRBJ2-2; D not certain. Germline CDR1 and CDR2: LGHDT and YNNKEL (reference sequence). V was clipped by 1 base and J by 0 bases, with 3 bases between them. This CDR3 contains 14 residues. CDR3 in amino acids: CASSQGPNTGELFF. The DNA of the CDR3 is TGTGCCAGCAGCCAAGGCCCGAACACCGGGGAGCTGTTTTTT.

The chain uses TRBV9 and TRBJ2-4; tentatively, D is TRBD1 or TRBD2 (6 bases each). The CDR3 is 16 amino acids. Trimming left V 3 bases short and J 6 bases short, with 19 bases between. Germline CDR1 and CDR2: SGDLS and YYNGEE. The CDR3 loop is CASSGNREEGGNIQYF. The DNA for the CDR3 is TGTGCCAGCAGCGGAAACAGGGAAGAGGGGGGAAACATTCAGTACTTC.

In nucleotides, the CDR3 is TGTGCCAGCAGCTTGGATCAGGACAGCTATGGCTACACCTTC. Protein product: CASSLDQDSYGYTF. The genes are TRBV5-5 and TRBJ1-2; D is perhaps TRBD1 (6 bases). The CDR3 is 14 amino acids. The V gene lost 0 bases and the J gene lost 4 bases, with 10 bases spanning the gap. Germline V CDR1 and CDR2: SGHKS, YYEKEE (reference sequence).

This chain joins TRBV7-9 and TRBJ2-7; D unclear. The V end lost 5 bases, the J end lost 3 bases, and 14 bases lay between the germline ends. Germline V gene lookup returns CDR1 SEHNR and CDR2 FQNEAQ (reference sequence). CDR3 length equals 14 residues. The CDR3 loop is CASSAQWTYYEQYF. CDR3 DNA sequence: TGTGCCAGCAGCGCTCAGTGGACGTACTACGAGCAGTACTTC.

The chain joins TRBV4-2 to TRBJ1-3; perhaps TRBD1 as D (5 bases). CDR1 and CDR2 (germline): LGHNA, YNFKEQ. The germline V and J ends were trimmed by 4 bases and 8 bases, with 21 bases remaining between them. The CDR3 contains 16 residues. Here the CDR3 reads CASSPAGTPSPDTIYF. For the CDR3, the DNA is TGTGCCAGCAGCCCTGCAGGGACCCCCTCGCCGGACACCATATATTTT.

This clonotype has a count of ten or more. This rearrangement joins TRBV7-9 to TRBJ2-3; no clear D gene. V was trimmed by 1 base and J by 3 bases, leaving 8 bases between them. Per the germline V gene, CDR1 is SEHNR and CDR2 is FQNEAQ (reference sequence). CDR3 size: 14 residues. In nucleotides, the CDR3 is TGTGCCAGCAGCTTAGTCACCGGGACAGATACGCAGTATTTT. This translates into CASSLVTGTDTQYF.

V and J are TRBV12-3 or TRBV12-4 and TRBJ1-1; D not resolved. V was shortened by 5 bases and J by 6 bases, with 7 bases between the two germline ends. The CDR3 runs 11 residues. The CDR3 is CASSTDSEAFF. As DNA, the CDR3 is TGTGCCAGCAGTACGGACTCTGAAGCTTTCTTT.

This clonotype was counted a single time. J is TRBJ2-1 and V is TRBV25-1, with TRBD2 matching over 8 bases. This CDR3 comprises 15 residues. Germline V gives CDR1 MGHDK, CDR2 SYGVNS. V lost 3 bases, J lost 7 bases, and 8 bases stayed unmatched. Here the CDR3 DNA reads TGTGCCAGCAGTGACCCCGGGGGGGTACAAAATGAGCAGTTCTTC. It is translated as CASSDPGGVQNEQFF. The whole variable domain, remainder taken from reference TRBV25-1 and TRBJ2-1, is EADIYQTPRYLVIGTGKKITLECSQTMGHDKMYWYQQDPGMELHLIHYSYGVNSTEKGDLSSESTVSRIRTEHFPLTLESARPSHTSQYLCASSDPGGVQNEQFFGPGTRLTVL.

This clonotype turned up a few times. The chain uses TRBV25-1 and TRBJ1-2; D is unresolved. From germline, CDR1 is MGHDK and CDR2 SYGVNS. The CDR3 length is 14 residues. V lost 3 bases and J 0 bases, leaving 8 bases between the germline ends. CDR3 DNA sequence: TGTGCCAGCAGTGATTGGGCTTCTAACTATGGCTACACCTTC. It codes for CASSDWASNYGYTF.

The V gene is TRBV5-5, the J gene TRBJ2-7, with 11 positions matching TRBD1. The junction had 7 bases not matched to a gene; V was cut back by 5 bases and J by 3 bases. This CDR3 region has 15 residues. Germline CDR1 reads SGHKS; CDR2 reads YYEKEE (reference sequence). Here the CDR3 reads CASSPGGTGGYEQYF. As DNA, the CDR3 is TGTGCCAGCAGTCCGGGGGGGACAGGGGGCTACGAGCAGTACTTC.

This chain joins TRBV19 and TRBJ1-5; D possibly corresponds to TRBD1 (5 bases). The CDR3 loop spans 15 amino acids. V was pared by 3 bases and J by 6 bases, with 15 bases between. Looked up from germline, CDR1 is LNHDA and CDR2 is SQIVND (reference sequence). The DNA for the CDR3 is TGTGCCAGTAGTATCAGTAGGGGAGGGATTCAGCCCCAGCATTTT. This encodes CASSISRGGIQPQHF.

The V gene is TRBV11-2, the J gene TRBJ1-2; perhaps TRBD1 as D (6 bases). CDR3 length: 16 residues. Trimming cost V 5 bases and J 5 bases, with 21 bases left between them. Germline values: CDR1 SGHAT, CDR2 FQNNGV. CDR3 DNA: TGTGCCAGCAGCATCGGACAGCGCATGGACTATTATGGCTACACCTTC. Residues: CASSIGQRMDYYGYTF. Full variable domain (remainder filled in from reference TRBV11-2 and TRBJ1-2): EAGVAQSPRYKIIEKRQSVAFWCNPISGHATLYWYQQILGQGPKLLIQFQNNGVVDDSQLPKDRFSAERLKGVDSTLKIQPAKLEDSAVYLCASSIGQRMDYYGYTFGSGTRLTVV.

The rearrangement uses TRBV7-2 and TRBJ2-7; D call uncertain. The CDR3 totals 14 residues. V was clipped by 1 base and J by 0 bases, with 7 bases between them. CDR1 SGHTA and CDR2 FQGNSA come from the germline V gene. This chain's CDR3 is CASSLEGLSYEQYF. CDR3 in DNA: TGTGCCAGCAGCTTAGAGGGCCTCTCCTACGAGCAGTACTTC.